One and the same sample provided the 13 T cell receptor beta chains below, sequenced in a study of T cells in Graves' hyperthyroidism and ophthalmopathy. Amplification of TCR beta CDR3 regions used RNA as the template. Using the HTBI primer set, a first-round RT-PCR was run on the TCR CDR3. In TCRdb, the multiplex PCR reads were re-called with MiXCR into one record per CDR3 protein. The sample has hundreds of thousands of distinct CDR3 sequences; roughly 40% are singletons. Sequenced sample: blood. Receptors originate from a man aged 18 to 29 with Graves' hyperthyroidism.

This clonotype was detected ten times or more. The CDR3: CASSLTGTDFEAFF. CDR3 nucleotide sequence: TGTGCCAGCAGCTTGACCGGGACAGACTTTGAAGCTTTCTTT. V is TRBV7-8 and J is TRBJ1-1; 7 bases are shared with TRBD1. CDR3 size: 14 residues. The V gene's germline CDR1 is SGHVS and CDR2 FQNEAQ. J was trimmed by 7 bases and V by 3 bases; bases with no gene match: 8. The variable domain in full, completed from reference TRBV7-8 and TRBJ1-1, reads GAGVSQSPRYKVAKRGQDVALRCDPISGHVSLFWYQQALGQGPEFLTYFQNEAQLDKSGLPSDRFFAERPEGSVSTLKIQRTQQEDSAVYLCASSLTGTDFEAFFGQGTRLTVV.

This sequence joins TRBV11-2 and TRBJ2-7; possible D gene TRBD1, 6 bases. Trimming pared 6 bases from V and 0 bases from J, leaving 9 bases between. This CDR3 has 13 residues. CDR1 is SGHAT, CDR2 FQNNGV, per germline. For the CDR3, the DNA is TGTGCCAGCAGTTGGGACAACTCCTACGAGCAGTACTTC. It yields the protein CASSWDNSYEQYF.

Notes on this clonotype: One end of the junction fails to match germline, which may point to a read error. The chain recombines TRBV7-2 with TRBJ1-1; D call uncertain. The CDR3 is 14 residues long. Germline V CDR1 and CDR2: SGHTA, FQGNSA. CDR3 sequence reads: CASSQDLLGMEAFF. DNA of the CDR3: TGCGCCAGCAGCCAAGACCTACTGGGGATGGAAGCTTTCTTT.

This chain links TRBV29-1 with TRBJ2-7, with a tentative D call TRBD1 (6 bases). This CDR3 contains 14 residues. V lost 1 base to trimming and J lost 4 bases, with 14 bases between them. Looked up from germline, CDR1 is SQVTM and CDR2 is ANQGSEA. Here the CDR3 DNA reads TGCAGCGTTGAAGCAGGGGACAAGGGGTACGAGCAGTACTTC. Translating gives CSVEAGDKGYEQYF.

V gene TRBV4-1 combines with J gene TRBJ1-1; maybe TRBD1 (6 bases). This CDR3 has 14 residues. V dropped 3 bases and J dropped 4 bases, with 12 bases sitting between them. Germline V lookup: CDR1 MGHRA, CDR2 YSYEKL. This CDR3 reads CASSQSTGPTEAFF. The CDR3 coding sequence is TGCGCCAGCAGCCAGTCTACAGGGCCCACTGAAGCTTTCTTT.

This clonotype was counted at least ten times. The CDR3 DNA is TGTGCCACCAGCAGAGCGGGGGACAGTTACGAGCAGTACTTC. As protein: CATSRAGDSYEQYF. The chain is built from TRBV15 and TRBJ2-7; tentative D call: TRBD1 (7 bases). V gave up 1 base and J gave up 4 bases, with 11 bases separating them. Germline V gene sequence: CDR1 LNHNV, CDR2 YYDKDF (reference sequence). CDR3 length: 14 residues.

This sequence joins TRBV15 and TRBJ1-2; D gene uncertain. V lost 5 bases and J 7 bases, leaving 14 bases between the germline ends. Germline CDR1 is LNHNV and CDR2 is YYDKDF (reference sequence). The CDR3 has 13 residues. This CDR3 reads CATSLGRRSGYTF. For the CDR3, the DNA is TGTGCCACCAGCTTGGGCAGGCGCAGTGGCTACACCTTC.

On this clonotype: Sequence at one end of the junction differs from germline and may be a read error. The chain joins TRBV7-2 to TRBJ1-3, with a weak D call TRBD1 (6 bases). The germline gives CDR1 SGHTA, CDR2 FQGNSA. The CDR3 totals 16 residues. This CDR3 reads CASSQGTVASGNTIYF. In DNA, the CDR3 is TGCGCCAGCAGCCAGGGGACGGTGGCATCTGGAAACACCATATATTTT. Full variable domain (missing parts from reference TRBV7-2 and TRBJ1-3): GAGVSQSPSNKVTEKGKDVELRCDPISGHTALYWYRQSLGQGLEFLIYFQGNSAPDKSGLPSDRFSAERTGGSVSTLTIQRTQQEDSAVYLCASSQGTVASGNTIYFGEGSWLTVV.

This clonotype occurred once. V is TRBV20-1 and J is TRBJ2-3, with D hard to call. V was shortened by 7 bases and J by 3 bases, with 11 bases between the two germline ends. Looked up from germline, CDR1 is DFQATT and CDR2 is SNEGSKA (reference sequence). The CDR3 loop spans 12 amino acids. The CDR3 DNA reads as TGCAGTGTTCTAGTCGGGACAGATACGCAGTATTTT. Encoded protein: CSVLVGTDTQYF.

The CDR3 is CASRPTTGGSGELFF. DNA for the CDR3: TGCGCCAGCCGACCCACGACAGGGGGATCCGGGGAGCTGTTTTTT. V is TRBV5-1 and J is TRBJ2-2; TRBD1 matches at 9 bases. The CDR3 is 15 residues long. Germline CDR1 is SGHRS and CDR2 is YFSETQ. The V gene end was trimmed by 7 bases and the J gene end by 6 bases; junction bases not matched to a gene: 10.

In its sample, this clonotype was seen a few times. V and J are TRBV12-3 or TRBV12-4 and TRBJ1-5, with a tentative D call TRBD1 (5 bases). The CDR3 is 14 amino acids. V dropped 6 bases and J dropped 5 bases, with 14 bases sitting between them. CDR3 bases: TGTGCCAGCAGCCCCCCAGGGATAGATCAGCCCCAGCATTTT. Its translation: CASSPPGIDQPQHF.

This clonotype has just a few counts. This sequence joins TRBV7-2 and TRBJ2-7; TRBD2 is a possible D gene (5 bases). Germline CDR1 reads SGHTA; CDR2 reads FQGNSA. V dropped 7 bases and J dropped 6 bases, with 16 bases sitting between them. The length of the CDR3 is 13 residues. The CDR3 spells CASNLLRGTEQYF. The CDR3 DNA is TGTGCCAGCAACCTACTTCGGGGTACCGAGCAGTACTTC.

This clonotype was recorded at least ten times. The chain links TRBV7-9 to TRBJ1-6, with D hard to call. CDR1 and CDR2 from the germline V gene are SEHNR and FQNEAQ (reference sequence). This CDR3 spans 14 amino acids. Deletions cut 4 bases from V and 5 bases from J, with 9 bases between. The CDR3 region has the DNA TGTGCCAGCAGCTCGGCAGGAGATAATTCACCCCTCCACTTT. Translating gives CASSSAGDNSPLHF.